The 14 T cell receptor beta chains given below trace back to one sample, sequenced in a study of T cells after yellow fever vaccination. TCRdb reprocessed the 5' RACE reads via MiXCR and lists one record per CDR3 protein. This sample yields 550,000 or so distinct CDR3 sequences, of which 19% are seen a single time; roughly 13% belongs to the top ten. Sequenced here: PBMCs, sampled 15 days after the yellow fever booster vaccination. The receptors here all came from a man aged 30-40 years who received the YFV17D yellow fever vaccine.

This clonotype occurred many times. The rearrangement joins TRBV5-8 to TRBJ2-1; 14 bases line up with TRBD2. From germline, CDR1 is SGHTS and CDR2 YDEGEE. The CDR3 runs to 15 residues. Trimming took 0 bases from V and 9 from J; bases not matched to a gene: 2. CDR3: CASSLGLAGGGEQFF. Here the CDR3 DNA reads TGTGCCAGCAGCTTGGGACTAGCGGGAGGGGGTGAGCAGTTCTTC.

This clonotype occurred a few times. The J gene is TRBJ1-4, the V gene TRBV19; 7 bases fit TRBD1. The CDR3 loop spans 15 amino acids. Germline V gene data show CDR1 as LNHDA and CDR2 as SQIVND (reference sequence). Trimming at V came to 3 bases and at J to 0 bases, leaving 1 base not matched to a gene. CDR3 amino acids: CASSITGATNEKLFF. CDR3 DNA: TGTGCCAGTAGTATTACAGGGGCAACTAATGAAAAACTGTTTTTT.

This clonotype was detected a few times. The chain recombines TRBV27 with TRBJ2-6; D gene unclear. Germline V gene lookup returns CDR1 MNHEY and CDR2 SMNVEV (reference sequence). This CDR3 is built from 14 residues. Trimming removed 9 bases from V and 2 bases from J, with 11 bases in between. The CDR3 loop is CASCLVPGANVLTF. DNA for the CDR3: TGTGCCAGTTGTTTAGTCCCTGGGGCCAACGTCCTGACTTTC.

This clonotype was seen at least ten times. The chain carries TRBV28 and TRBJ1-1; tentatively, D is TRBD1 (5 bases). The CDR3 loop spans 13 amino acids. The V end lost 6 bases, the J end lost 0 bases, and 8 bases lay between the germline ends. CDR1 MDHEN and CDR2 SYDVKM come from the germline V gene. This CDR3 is CASSLTVNTEAFF. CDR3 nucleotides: TGTGCCAGCAGCCTGACAGTGAACACTGAAGCTTTCTTT.

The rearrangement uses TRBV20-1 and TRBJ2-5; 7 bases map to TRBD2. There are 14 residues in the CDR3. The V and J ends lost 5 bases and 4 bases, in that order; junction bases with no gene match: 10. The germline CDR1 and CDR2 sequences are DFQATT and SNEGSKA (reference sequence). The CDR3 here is CSAPSSGPRETQYF. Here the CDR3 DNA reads TGCAGTGCTCCTTCTAGCGGTCCTAGAGAGACCCAGTACTTC.

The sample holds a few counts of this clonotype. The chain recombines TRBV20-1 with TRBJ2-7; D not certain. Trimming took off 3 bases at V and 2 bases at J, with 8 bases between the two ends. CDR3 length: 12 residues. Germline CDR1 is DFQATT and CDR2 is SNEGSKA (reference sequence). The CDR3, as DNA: TGCAGTGCTAGTCTTCTCACCTACGAGCAGTACTTC. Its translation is CSASLLTYEQYF.

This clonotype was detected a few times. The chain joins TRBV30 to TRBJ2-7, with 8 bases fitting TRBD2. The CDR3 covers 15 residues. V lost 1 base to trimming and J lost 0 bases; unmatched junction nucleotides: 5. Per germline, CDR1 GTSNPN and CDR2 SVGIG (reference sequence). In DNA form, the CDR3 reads TGTGCCTGGAGTGAAGCGGGGGCCGACTCCTACGAGCAGTACTTC. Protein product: CAWSEAGADSYEQYF.

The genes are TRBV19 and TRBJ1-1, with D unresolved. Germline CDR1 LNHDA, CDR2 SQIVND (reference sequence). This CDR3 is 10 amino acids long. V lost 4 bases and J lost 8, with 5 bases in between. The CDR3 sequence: CASSSGEAFF. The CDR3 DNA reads TGTGCCAGTAGTAGTGGAGAAGCTTTCTTT.

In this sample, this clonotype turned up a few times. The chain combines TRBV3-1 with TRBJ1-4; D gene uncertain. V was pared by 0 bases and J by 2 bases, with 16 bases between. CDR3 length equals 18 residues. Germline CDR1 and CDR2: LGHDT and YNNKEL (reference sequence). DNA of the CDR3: TGTGCCAGCAGCCAAGATCTCCCGGTGTTCAGGACTAATGAAAAACTGTTTTTT. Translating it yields CASSQDLPVFRTNEKLFF.

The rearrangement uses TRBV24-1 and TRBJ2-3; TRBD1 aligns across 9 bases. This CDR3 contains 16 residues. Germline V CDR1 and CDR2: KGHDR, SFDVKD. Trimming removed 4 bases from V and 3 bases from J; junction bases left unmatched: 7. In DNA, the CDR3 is TGTGCCACCAGTGACAATGGACAGGGGAGGACAGATACGCAGTATTTT. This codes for CATSDNGQGRTDTQYF.

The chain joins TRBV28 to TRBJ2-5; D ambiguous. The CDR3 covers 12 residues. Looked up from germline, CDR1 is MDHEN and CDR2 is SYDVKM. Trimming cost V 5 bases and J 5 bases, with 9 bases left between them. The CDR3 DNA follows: TGTGCCAGCAGTCCCTCGGAGGAGACCCAGTACTTC. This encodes CASSPSEETQYF.

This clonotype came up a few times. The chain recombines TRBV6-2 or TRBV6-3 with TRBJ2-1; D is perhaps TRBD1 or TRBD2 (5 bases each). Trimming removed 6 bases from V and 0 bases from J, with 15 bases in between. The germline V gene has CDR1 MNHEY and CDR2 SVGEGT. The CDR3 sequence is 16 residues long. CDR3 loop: CASSLKGPSSYNEQFF. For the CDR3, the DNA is TGTGCCAGCAGCCTCAAGGGACCTTCCTCCTACAATGAGCAGTTCTTC.

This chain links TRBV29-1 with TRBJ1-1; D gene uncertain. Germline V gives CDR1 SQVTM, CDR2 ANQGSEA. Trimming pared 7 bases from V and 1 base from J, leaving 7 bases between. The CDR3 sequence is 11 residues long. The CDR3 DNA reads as TGCAGCGCTCACAGGAACACTGAAGCTTTCTTT. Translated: CSAHRNTEAFF. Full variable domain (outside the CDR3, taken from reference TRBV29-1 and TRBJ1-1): SAVISQKPSRDICQRGTSLTIQCQVDSQVTMMFWYRQQPGQSLTLIATANQGSEATYESGFVIDKFPISRPNLTFSTLTVSNMSPEDSSIYLCSAHRNTEAFFGQGTRLTVV.

The CDR3 DNA follows: TGTGCCAGCAGCCCGGACACCGAAGAGACCCAGTACTTC. Protein product: CASSPDTEETQYF. The chain carries TRBV7-9 and TRBJ2-5, with D perhaps matching TRBD1 (5 bases). Trimming took off 5 bases at V and 3 bases at J, with 10 bases between the two ends. Looked up from germline, CDR1 is SEHNR and CDR2 is FQNEAQ (reference sequence). The CDR3 covers 13 residues.